The T cell receptor (beta chain) described here comes from a study of blood T cell repertoires in COVID-19. Study overall: Spain, Italy and the United States supplied samples that represented acute and convalescent COVID-19. Sample material is recorded as cDNA or gDNA derived from T cells, B-cell-depleted T cells, or PBMCs.

Per the germline V gene, CDR1 is SGDLS and CDR2 is YYNGEE. The V segment lost 2 bases and the J segment 2 bases; nucleotides outside the gene matches: 5. The CDR3 is 16 residues long. Authors' data handling: Quantification of nucleated cells was approximated via reference gene primer amplification. Sequencing used immunoSEQ multiplex PCR; TCRdb keeps in-frame clones, though not all of them. The DNA was the basis for D and trimming; V, J and clone size are from that table. The table includes roughly 70,000 clones, more than 90% detected once. V usage is TRBV9 and J usage is TRBJ2-7, with 12 bases matching TRBD1. The clonotype was recovered from a human donor with active COVID-19. The donor label of this sample is uncertain. Sequenced: peripheral blood. CDR3 coding DNA: TGTGCCAGCAGCGTCGCGGGACAGGGGGCGACCTACGAGCAGTACTTC. Residues: CASSVAGQGATYEQYF.